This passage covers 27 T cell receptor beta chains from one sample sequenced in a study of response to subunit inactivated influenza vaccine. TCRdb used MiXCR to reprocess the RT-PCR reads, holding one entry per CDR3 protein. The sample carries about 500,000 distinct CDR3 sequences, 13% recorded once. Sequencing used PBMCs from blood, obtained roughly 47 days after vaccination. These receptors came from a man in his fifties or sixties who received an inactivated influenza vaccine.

The CDR3, as DNA: TGCAGTGCTAGCCCGCCCCTGGGGACTAGCGGGAGAGTAGGGGAGACCCAGTACTTC. Amino acids: CSASPPLGTSGRVGETQYF. The chain joins TRBV20-1 to TRBJ2-5, with TRBD2 identical over 14 bases. Trimming at V came to 3 bases and at J to 5 bases, leaving 17 bases not matched to a gene. Per the germline V gene, CDR1 is DFQATT and CDR2 is SNEGSKA (reference sequence). CDR3 size: 19 residues.

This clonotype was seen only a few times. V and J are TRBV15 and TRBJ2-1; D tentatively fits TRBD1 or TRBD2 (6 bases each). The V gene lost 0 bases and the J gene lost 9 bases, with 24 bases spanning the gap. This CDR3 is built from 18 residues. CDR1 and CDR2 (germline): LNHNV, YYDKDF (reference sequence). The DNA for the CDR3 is TGTGCCACCAGCAGAGATCGGGGGACACACCGAGACTATGGTGAGCAGTTCTTC. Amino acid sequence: CATSRDRGTHRDYGEQFF.

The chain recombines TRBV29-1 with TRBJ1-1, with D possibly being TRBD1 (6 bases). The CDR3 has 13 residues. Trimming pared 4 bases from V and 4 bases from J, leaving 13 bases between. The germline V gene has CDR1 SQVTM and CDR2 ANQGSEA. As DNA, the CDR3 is TGCAGCGTTGGGACAGCCGGAGTCACTGAAGCTTTCTTT. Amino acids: CSVGTAGVTEAFF.

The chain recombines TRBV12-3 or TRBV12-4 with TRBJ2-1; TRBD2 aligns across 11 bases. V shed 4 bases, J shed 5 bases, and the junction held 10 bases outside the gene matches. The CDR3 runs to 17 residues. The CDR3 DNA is TGTGCCAGCAGTTCGGCCCATACTAGCGGGAGCGACAATGAGCAGTTCTTC. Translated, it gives CASSSAHTSGSDNEQFF.

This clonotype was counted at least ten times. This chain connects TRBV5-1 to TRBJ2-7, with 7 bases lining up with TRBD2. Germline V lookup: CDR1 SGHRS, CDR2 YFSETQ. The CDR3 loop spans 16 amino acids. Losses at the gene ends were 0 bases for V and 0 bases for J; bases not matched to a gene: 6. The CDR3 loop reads CASSLGLAENSYEQYF. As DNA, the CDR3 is TGCGCCAGCAGCTTGGGTCTAGCGGAAAACTCCTACGAGCAGTACTTC.

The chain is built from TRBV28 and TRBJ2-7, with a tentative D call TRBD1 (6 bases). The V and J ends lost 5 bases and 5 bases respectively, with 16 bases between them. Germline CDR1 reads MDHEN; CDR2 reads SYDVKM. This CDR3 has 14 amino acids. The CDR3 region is CASSRQAFDHEQYF. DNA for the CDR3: TGTGCCAGCAGTAGACAGGCCTTTGACCACGAGCAGTACTTC. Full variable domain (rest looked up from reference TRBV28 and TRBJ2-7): DVKVTQSSRYLVKRTGEKVFLECVQDMDHENMFWYRQDPGLGLRLIYFSYDVKMKEKGDIPEGYSVSREKKERFSLILESASTNQTSMYLCASSRQAFDHEQYFGPGTRLTVT.

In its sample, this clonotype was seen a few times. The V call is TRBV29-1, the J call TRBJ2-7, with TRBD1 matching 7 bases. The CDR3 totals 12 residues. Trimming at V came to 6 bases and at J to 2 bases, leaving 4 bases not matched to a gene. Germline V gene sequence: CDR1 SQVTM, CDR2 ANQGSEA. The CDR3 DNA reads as TGCAGCGTGGGACAGACAACCTACGAGCAGTACTTC. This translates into CSVGQTTYEQYF.

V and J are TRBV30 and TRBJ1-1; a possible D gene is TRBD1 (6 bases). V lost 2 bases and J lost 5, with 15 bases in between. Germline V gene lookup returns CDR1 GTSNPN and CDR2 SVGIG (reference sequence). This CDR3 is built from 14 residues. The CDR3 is CAWSITGGRTEAFF. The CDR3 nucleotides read TGTGCCTGGAGTATCACGGGGGGGCGGACTGAAGCTTTCTTT. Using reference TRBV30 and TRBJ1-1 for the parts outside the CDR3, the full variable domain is SQTIHQWPATLVQPVGSPLSLECTVEGTSNPNLYWYRQAAGRGLQLLFYSVGIGQISSEVPQNLSASRPQDRQFILSSKKLLLSDSGFYLCAWSITGGRTEAFFGQGTRLTVV.

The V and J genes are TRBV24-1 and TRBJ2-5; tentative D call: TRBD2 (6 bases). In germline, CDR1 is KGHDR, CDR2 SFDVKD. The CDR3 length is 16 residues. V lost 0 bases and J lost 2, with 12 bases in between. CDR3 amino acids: CATSDLEFGGQETQYF. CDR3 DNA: TGTGCCACCAGTGATTTGGAGTTCGGGGGACAAGAGACCCAGTACTTC.

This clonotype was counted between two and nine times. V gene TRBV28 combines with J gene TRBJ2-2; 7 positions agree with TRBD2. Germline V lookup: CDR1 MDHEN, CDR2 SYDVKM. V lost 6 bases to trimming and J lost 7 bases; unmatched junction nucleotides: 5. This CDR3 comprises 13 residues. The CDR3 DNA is TGTGCCAGCAGCTGGGGGGGAGTCGGGGAGCTGTTTTTT. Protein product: CASSWGGVGELFF. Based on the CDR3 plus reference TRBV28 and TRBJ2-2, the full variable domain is DVKVTQSSRYLVKRTGEKVFLECVQDMDHENMFWYRQDPGLGLRLIYFSYDVKMKEKGDIPEGYSVSREKKERFSLILESASTNQTSMYLCASSWGGVGELFFGEGSRLTVL.

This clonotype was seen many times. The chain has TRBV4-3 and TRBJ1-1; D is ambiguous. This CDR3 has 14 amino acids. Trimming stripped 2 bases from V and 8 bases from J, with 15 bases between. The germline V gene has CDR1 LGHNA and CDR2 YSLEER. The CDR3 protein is CASSQFFGGQEAFF. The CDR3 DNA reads TGCGCCAGCAGCCAATTTTTTGGAGGGCAGGAAGCTTTCTTT.

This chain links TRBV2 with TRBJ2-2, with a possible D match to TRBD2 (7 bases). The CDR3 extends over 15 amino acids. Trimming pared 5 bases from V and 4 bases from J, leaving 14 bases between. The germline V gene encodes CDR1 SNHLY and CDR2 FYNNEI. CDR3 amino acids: CASSRGAKTTGELFF. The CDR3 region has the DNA TGTGCCAGCAGTCGGGGGGCGAAAACCACCGGGGAGCTGTTTTTT.

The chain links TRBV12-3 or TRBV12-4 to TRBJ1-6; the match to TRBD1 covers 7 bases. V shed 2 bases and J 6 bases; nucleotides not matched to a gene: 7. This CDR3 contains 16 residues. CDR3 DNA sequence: TGTGCCAGCAGTTTATCCGGACAGGCCCGTAATTCACCCCTCCACTTT. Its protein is CASSLSGQARNSPLHF.

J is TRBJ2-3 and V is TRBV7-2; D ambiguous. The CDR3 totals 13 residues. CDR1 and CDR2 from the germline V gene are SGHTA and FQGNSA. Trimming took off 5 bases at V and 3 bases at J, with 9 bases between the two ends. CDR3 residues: CASSRTYTDTQYF. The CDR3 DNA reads TGTGCCAGCAGCCGGACGTATACAGATACGCAGTATTTT. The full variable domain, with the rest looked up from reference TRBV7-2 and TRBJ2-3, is GAGVSQSPSNKVTEKGKDVELRCDPISGHTALYWYRQSLGQGLEFLIYFQGNSAPDKSGLPSDRFSAERTGGSVSTLTIQRTQQEDSAVYLCASSRTYTDTQYFGPGTRLTVL.

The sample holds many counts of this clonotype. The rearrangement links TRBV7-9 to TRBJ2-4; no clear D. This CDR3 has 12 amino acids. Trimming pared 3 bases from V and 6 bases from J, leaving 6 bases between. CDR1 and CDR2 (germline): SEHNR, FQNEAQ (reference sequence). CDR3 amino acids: CASSLTGNIQYF. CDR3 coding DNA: TGTGCCAGCAGCTTGACGGGAAACATTCAGTACTTC.

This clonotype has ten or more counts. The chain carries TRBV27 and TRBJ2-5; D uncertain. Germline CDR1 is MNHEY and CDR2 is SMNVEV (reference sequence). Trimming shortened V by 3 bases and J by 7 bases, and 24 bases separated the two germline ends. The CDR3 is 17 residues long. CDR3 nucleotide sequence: TGTGCCAGCAGTTTCATAAGGTTGGGTGCGAGCACGGGGACCCAGTACTTC. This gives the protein CASSFIRLGASTGTQYF.

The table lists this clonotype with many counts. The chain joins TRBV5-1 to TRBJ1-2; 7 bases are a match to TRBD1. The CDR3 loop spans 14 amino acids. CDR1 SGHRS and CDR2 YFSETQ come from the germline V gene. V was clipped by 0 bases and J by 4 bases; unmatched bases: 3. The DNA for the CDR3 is TGCGCCAGCAGCTTGGTAGGGGGCTCCTATGGCTACACCTTC. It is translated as CASSLVGGSYGYTF.

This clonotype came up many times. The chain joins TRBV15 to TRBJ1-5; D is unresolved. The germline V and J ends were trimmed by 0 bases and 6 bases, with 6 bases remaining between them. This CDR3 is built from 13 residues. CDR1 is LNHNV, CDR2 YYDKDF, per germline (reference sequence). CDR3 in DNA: TGTGCCACCAGCAGAGATCGGGCTCAGCCCCAGCATTTT. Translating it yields CATSRDRAQPQHF.

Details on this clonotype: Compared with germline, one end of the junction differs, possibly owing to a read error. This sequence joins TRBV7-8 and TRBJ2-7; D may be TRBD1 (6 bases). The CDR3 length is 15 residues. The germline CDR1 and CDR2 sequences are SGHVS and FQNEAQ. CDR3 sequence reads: CASSKDRRRPYEQHF. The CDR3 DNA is TGTGCCAGCAGCAAAGACAGGAGAAGGCCCTACGAGCAGCACTTC.

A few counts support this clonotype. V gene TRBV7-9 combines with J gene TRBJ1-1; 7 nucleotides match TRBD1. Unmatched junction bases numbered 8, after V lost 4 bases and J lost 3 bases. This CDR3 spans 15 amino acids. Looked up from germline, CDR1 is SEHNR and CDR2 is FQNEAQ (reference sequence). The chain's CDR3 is CASSWGSGGDTEAFF. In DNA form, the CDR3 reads TGTGCCAGCAGCTGGGGCTCAGGGGGAGACACTGAAGCTTTCTTT.

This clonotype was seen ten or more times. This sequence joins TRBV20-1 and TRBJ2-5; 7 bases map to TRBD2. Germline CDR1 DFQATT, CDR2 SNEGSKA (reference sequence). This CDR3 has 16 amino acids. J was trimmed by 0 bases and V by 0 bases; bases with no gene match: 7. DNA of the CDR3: TGCAGTGCTAGAGATTCTAGCGGAGGGTACCAAGAGACCCAGTACTTC. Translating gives CSARDSSGGYQETQYF.

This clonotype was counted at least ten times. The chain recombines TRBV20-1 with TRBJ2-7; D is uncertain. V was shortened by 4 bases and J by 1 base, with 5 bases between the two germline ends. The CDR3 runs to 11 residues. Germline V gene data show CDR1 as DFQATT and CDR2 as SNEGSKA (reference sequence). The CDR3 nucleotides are TGCAGTGCTAATCCATCCTACGAGCAGTACTTC. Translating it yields CSANPSYEQYF.

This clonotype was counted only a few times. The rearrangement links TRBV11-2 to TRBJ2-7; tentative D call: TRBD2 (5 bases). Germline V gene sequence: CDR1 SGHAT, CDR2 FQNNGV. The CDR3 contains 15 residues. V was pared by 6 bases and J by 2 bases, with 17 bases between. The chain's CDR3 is CASRTLQGGPYEQYF. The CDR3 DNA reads TGTGCCAGCAGAACATTACAAGGAGGTCCCTACGAGCAGTACTTC.

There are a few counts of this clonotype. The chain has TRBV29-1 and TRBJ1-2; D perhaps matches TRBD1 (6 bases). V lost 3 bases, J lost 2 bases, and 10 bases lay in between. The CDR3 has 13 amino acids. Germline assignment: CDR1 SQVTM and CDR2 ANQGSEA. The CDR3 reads CSVDNRVNYGYTF. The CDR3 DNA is TGCAGCGTTGACAACAGGGTCAACTATGGCTACACCTTC.

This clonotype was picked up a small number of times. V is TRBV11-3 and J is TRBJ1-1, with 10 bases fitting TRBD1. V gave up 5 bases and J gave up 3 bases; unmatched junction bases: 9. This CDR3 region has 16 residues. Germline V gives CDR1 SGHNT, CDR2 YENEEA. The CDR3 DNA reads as TGTGCCAGCAGCCCCGGGACAGGGGACCCGGACACTGAAGCTTTCTTT. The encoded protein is CASSPGTGDPDTEAFF.

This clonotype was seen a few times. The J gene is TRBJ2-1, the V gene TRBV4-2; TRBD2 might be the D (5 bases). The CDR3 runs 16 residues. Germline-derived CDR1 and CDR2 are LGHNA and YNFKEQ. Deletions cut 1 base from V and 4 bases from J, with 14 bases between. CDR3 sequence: CASSQGRGSGYNEQFF. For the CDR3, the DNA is TGTGCCAGCAGCCAAGGTCGAGGGAGTGGATACAATGAGCAGTTCTTC.

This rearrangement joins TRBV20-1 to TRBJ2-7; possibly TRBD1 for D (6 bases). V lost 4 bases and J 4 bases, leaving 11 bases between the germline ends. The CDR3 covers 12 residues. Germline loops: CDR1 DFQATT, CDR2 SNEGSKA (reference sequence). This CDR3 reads CSAIQGPYEQYF. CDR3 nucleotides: TGCAGTGCTATCCAGGGGCCTTACGAGCAGTACTTC.